This T cell receptor (beta chain) was retrieved from a study of T cell repertoires in cytomegalovirus infection. The overall study: CMV infection plus the matching HLA type was flagged by public TCR beta signatures. Study observations and caveats: The cumulative frequency of public TCR beta families identified carriers of CMV plus the relevant HLA. Dominating the ex vivo response were TCR beta clonotypes that were CMV-specific and HLA-C-restricted.

CDR1 MDHEN and CDR2 SYDVKM come from the germline V gene. Trimming cost V 2 bases and J 4 bases; bases outside gene matches: 12. The CDR3 has 18 residues. There are many counts of this clonotype. Antigen specificity is unknown. TCRdb fed the reads into MiXCR, producing one record per CDR3 protein. The table includes about 200,000 distinct CDR3 sequences, roughly 9% detected once. The chain is built from TRBV28 and TRBJ2-7; 12 bases map to TRBD2. The source is a human donor in good health (CMV status not recorded). Some clones in this sample may be carry-over from other donors' samples. Sequences were obtained from PBMCs. CDR3 DNA: TGTGCCAGCAGTTTAGCGACTAGACTAGCGGGAGTGAAGTACGAGCAGTACTTC. This sequence encodes CASSLATRLAGVKYEQYF.